These 14 T cell receptor beta chains originate from one sample sequenced in a study of blood T cells in healthy people across ages. With a J-beta primer mix and a sample-barcoded 5' primer, a second PCR ran about 7 to 12 cycles. TCRdb reprocessed the 5' RACE reads with MiXCR, giving one entry per CDR3 protein. The table lists more than 750,000 distinct CDR3 sequences, under 35% of them singletons. These data also formed part of another study, on T cells of mothers and their children.

The sequencing sample was made of blood. The receptor source for this set is a middle-aged woman in good health.

The chain couples TRBV3-1 to TRBJ2-7, with D hard to call. The CDR3 has 14 residues. V was shortened by 3 bases and J by 1 base, with 10 bases between the two germline ends. Germline CDR1 and CDR2: LGHDT and YNNKEL (reference sequence). The CDR3 here is CASSHPAQSYEQYF. The CDR3 DNA follows: TGTGCCAGCAGCCACCCCGCGCAGTCCTACGAGCAGTACTTC.

This clonotype has more than one count but fewer than ten. This chain links TRBV12-3 or TRBV12-4 with TRBJ2-3; 7 bases map to TRBD1. The CDR3 runs to 18 residues. Losses at the gene ends were 4 bases for V and 2 bases for J; bases not matched to a gene: 15. The CDR3 sequence is CASSWKGRDRDPTDTQYF. CDR3 coding DNA: TGTGCCAGCAGTTGGAAAGGCCGAGACAGGGACCCCACAGATACGCAGTATTTT.

The genes are TRBV18 and TRBJ2-7; TRBD1 matches 7 bases. CDR1 is KGHSH and CDR2 is LQKENI in the germline V gene. V gave up 3 bases and J gave up 3 bases; unmatched junction bases: 8. The CDR3 loop spans 15 amino acids. The CDR3 coding sequence is TGTGCCAGCTCACCGGGGACAGTGAGGAGCTACGAGCAGTACTTC. Translation: CASSPGTVRSYEQYF.

The chain joins TRBV9 to TRBJ1-5, with D unresolved. CDR1 and CDR2 from the germline V gene are SGDLS and YYNGEE. The CDR3 consists of 14 residues. With 5 bases removed from V and 0 bases from J, the gap between germline ends came to 9 bases. CDR3 in DNA: TGTGCCAGCAGGCCGGAATATAGCAATCAGCCCCAGCATTTT. This translates into CASRPEYSNQPQHF.

With regard to this clonotype: This may be a read error, as it is one base from a much larger clone. The chain links TRBV14 to TRBJ2-1, with TRBD1 as a possible D gene (5 bases). Gene TRBJ2-7 matches the end of the DNA better, so the J call may be wrong. Germline loops: CDR1 SGHDN, CDR2 FVKESK. This CDR3 is 15 amino acids long. CDR3 DNA: TGTGCCAGCAGCCAAGTAAGGGGAAGCTACAATGAGCAGTACTTC. It yields the protein CASSQVRGSYNEQYF.

The V gene is TRBV28, the J gene TRBJ1-4, with D perhaps TRBD1 (5 bases). The CDR3 length is 17 residues. Germline CDR1 is MDHEN and CDR2 is SYDVKM. Trimming took 1 base from V and 3 from J, leaving 15 bases between them. The CDR3 nucleotides read TGTGCCAGCAGTTTATTTTTTGGGACTATTCCTAATGAAAAACTGTTTTTT. The encoded protein is CASSLFFGTIPNEKLFF.

The rearrangement uses TRBV29-1 and TRBJ2-1; TRBD1 matches at 12 bases. Trimming cost V 3 bases and J 6 bases; bases outside gene matches: 9. Germline V gene lookup returns CDR1 SQVTM and CDR2 ANQGSEA. The CDR3 runs 16 residues. The CDR3: CSVDRGTGGLANEQFF. CDR3 DNA sequence: TGCAGCGTTGATCGTGGGACAGGGGGCCTGGCCAATGAGCAGTTCTTC.

This clonotype was detected a few times. The chain carries TRBV12-3 or TRBV12-4 and TRBJ2-2; no clear D gene. The ends were cut back, 6 bases at V and 7 bases at J, with 12 bases in the middle. This CDR3 is built from 13 residues. The CDR3 protein is CASSFVLGGELFF. DNA for the CDR3: TGTGCCAGCAGCTTCGTCCTGGGCGGGGAGCTGTTTTTT.

A note on this clonotype: This may come from a read error, since a much larger clone is one base off. The conserved phenylalanine or tryptophan normally closing the CDR3 is absent here, so this likely arose from a read error. The chain carries TRBV12-3 or TRBV12-4 and TRBJ2-7; D is uncertain. The V end was cut by 4 bases, the J end by 4 bases, with 17 bases between. The CDR3 runs 15 residues. The DNA of the CDR3 is TGTGCCAGCAGTTACCGGGCCCAGAATCGGTACGAGCAGTACCTC. Translated: CASSYRAQNRYEQYL.

This clonotype occurred many times. The chain is built from TRBV12-3 or TRBV12-4 and TRBJ1-6; TRBD1 matches 10 bases. The J segment lost 10 bases and the V segment lost 5 bases, leaving 8 bases of the junction unmatched. This CDR3 has 15 residues. CDR3 nucleotide sequence: TGTGCCAGCAGTCCAGGACAGGGGGACGCGTCACCCCTCCACTTT. Translation gives CASSPGQGDASPLHF.

The chain uses TRBV6-5 and TRBJ1-2; 7 nucleotides match TRBD1. The V segment lost 2 bases and the J segment 7 bases; nucleotides outside the gene matches: 4. Looked up from germline, CDR1 is MNHEY and CDR2 is SVGAGI. The CDR3 runs 13 residues. The CDR3, as DNA: TGTGCCAGCAGTTACGGAAGGGGGCTTGGCTACACCTTC. Translating gives CASSYGRGLGYTF.

This clonotype occurred a few times. The chain is built from TRBV3-1 and TRBJ2-6; D not resolved. Trimming took off 7 bases at V and 1 base at J, with 8 bases between the two ends. The CDR3 runs to 14 residues. Germline-derived CDR1 and CDR2 are LGHDT and YNNKEL (reference sequence). CDR3 sequence: CASKGESGANVLTF. For the CDR3, the DNA is TGTGCCAGCAAAGGCGAATCTGGGGCCAACGTCCTGACTTTC.

The sample holds many counts of this clonotype. V and J are TRBV15 and TRBJ2-4; no clear D. Between the trimmed V and J ends, which lost 0 bases and 7 bases, there was a span of 16 bases. The CDR3 loop spans 16 amino acids. Germline CDR1 is LNHNV and CDR2 is YYDKDF (reference sequence). As DNA, the CDR3 is TGTGCCACCAGCAGAGATATTAATCCAGGTTCTAACATTCAGTACTTC. This sequence encodes CATSRDINPGSNIQYF. Using reference TRBV15 and TRBJ2-4 for the parts outside the CDR3, the full variable domain is DAMVIQNPRYQVTQFGKPVTLSCSQTLNHNVMYWYQQKSSQAPKLLFHYYDKDFNNEADTPDNFQSRRPNTSFCFLDIRSPGLGDTAMYLCATSRDINPGSNIQYFGAGTRLSVL.

In its sample, this clonotype was seen many times. The chain is built from TRBV15 and TRBJ1-2, with TRBD1 identical over 7 bases. The trim removed 7 bases at V and 1 base at J, leaving 12 bases unmatched. Germline assignment: CDR1 LNHNV and CDR2 YYDKDF (reference sequence). The CDR3 contains 16 residues. CDR3 loop: CATNVDYRGFNYGYTF. DNA of the CDR3: TGTGCCACCAACGTCGACTACAGGGGATTTAACTATGGCTACACCTTC.